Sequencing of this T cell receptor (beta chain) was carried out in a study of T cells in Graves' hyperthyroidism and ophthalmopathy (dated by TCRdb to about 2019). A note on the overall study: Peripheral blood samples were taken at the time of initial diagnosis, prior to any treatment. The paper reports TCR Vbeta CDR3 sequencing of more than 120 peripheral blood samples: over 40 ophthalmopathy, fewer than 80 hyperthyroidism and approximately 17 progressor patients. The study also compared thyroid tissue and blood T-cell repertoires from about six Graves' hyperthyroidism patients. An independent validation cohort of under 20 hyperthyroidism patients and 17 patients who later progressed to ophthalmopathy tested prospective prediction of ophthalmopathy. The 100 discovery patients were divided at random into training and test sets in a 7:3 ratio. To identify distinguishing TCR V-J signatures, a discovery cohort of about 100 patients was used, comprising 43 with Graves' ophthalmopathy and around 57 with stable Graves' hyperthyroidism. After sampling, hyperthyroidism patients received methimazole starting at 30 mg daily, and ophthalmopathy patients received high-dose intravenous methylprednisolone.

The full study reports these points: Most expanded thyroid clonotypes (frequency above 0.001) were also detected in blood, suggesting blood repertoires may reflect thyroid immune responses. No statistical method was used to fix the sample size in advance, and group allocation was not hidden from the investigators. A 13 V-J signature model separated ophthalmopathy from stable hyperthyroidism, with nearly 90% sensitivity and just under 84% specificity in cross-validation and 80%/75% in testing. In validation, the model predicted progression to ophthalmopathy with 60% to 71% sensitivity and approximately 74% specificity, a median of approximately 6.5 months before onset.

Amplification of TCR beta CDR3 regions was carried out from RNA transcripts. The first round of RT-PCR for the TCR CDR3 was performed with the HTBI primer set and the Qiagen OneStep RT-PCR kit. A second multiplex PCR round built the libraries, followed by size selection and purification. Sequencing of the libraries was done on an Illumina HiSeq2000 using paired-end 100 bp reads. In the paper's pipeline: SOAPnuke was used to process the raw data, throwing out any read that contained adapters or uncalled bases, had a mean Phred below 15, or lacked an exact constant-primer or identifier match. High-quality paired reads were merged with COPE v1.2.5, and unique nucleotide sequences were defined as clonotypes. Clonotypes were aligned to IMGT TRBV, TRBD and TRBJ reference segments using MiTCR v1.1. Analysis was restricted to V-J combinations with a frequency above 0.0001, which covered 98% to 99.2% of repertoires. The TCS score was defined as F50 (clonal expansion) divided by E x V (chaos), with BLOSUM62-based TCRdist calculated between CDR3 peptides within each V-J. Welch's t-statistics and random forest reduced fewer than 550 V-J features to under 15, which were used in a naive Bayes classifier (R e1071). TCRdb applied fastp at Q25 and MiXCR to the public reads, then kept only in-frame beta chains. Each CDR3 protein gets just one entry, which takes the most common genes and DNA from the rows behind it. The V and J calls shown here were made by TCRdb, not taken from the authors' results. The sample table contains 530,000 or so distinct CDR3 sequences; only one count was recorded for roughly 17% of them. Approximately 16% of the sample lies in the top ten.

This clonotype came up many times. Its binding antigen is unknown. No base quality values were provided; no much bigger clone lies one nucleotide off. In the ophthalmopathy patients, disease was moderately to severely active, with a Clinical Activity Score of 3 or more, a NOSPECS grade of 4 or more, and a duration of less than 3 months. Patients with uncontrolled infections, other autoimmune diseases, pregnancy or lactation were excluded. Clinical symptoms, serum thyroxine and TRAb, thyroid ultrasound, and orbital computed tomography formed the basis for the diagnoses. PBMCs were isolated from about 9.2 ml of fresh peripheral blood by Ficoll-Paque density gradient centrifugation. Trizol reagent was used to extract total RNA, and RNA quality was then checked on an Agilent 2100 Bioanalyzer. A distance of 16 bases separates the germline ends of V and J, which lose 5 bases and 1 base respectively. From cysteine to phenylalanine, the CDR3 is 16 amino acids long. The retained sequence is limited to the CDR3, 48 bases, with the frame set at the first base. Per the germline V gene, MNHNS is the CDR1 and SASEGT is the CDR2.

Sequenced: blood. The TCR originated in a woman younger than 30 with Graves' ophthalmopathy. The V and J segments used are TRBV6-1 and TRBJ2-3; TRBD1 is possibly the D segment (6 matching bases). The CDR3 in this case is CASSTAGVSGTDTQYF. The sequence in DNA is TGTGCCAGCAGTACCGCAGGGGTTTCAGGCACAGATACGCAGTATTTT.